This T cell receptor (beta chain) was profiled in a study of T cell responses to AZD1222 COVID-19 vaccine. TCRdb's table, derived via immunoSEQ multiplex PCR, lists solely in-frame clones and lacks some. This table has approximately 190,000 clones, approximately 93% appearing once. Remarks on this clone: The antigen is undetermined.

With 2 bases removed from V and 7 bases from J, the gap between germline ends came to 6 bases. This CDR3 is 13 amino acids long. The germline V gene has CDR1 LGHDT and CDR2 YNNKEL (reference sequence). Overall study findings and caveats: Rises in breadth and depth of Spike-specific TCRs came after two AZD1222 doses. Targeting of unmutated variant regions was reportedly seen in nearly half of spike-specific TCRs.

The sequences come from peripheral blood, collected 28 days after the second AZD1222 dose. The chain uses TRBV3-1 (or the pseudogene TRBV3-2) and TRBJ1-6; D gene uncertain. The TCR was taken from an adult who received the AZD1222 COVID-19 vaccine. This chain's CDR3 is CASSQTRNSPLHF. Here the CDR3 DNA reads TGTGCCAGCAGCCAAACACGAAATTCACCCCTCCACTTT.